This T cell receptor beta chain was obtained from a study of T-cell memory formation after mild COVID-19. The 5'RACE method, run with constant-segment primers, produced TCR alpha and TCR beta cDNA libraries (carrying sample barcodes and UMIs). TCRdb itself ran the 5' RACE reads through MiXCR, one entry per CDR3 protein. Among under 200,000 distinct CDR3 sequences, around 13% were seen once, and the ten largest hold 3% to 4%. Of note for this clonotype: Its antigen is as yet unknown.

Broader study findings: CD4+ contracting clones lay mainly in CM and EM, CD8+ ones in EMRA.

Germline V gene data show CDR1 as SEHNR and CDR2 as FQNEAQ (reference sequence). The CDR3 extends over 13 amino acids. The V end was cut by 6 bases, the J end by 0 bases, with 6 bases between. The sequence came from a man aged 18-30 years who had mild COVID-19 (a few samples of this study predate the infection). Cell type and time point are not known. Material for sequencing was PBMCs or a T cell subset sorted from them (not recorded which). The rearrangement joins TRBV7-9 to TRBJ2-1; D unclear. The CDR3 here is CASSPFSYNEQFF. CDR3 coding DNA: TGTGCCAGCAGTCCGTTCTCCTACAATGAGCAGTTCTTC.